These 21 T cell receptor beta chains share one sample of origin, sequenced in a study of blood T cell repertoires in COVID-19. The method was immunoSEQ multiplex PCR; TCRdb's version includes in-frame clones alone and lacks a portion of them. The table has about 94,000 clones, more than 65% seen once. The sequenced sample consisted of peripheral blood. Every receptor here comes from a man in his sixties with acute or convalescent COVID-19.

The chain employs TRBV27 and TRBJ1-4; D remains ambiguous. Germline values: CDR1 MNHEY, CDR2 SMNVEV (reference sequence). Trimming took 1 base from V and 3 from J, leaving 12 bases between them. The CDR3 sequence is 16 residues long. CDR3 region: CASSLLWELSNEKLFF. CDR3 sequence (DNA): TGTGCCAGCAGTTTATTGTGGGAGCTCTCTAATGAAAAACTGTTTTTT.

In nucleotides, the CDR3 is TGTGCCATCAGCCCTTCGGACACCCGTAGCAATCAGCCCCAGCATTTT. Translated, it gives CAISPSDTRSNQPQHF. The V and J genes are TRBV10-3 and TRBJ1-5; possibly TRBD1 for D (5 bases). The V and J ends lost 6 bases and 0 bases respectively, with 15 bases between them. Germline CDR1 and CDR2: ENHRY and SYGVKD. The CDR3 covers 16 residues.

The chain combines TRBV30 with TRBJ1-4; TRBD1 is a possible D gene (5 bases). The CDR3 consists of 15 residues. Germline CDR1 GTSNPN, CDR2 SVGIG (reference sequence). The ends were cut back, 2 bases at V and 8 bases at J, with 18 bases in the middle. CDR3 bases: TGTGCCTGGAGTATGTCAGGAGGGGCCAGGGAAAAACTGTTTTTT. It yields the protein CAWSMSGGAREKLFF.

V and J are TRBV27 and TRBJ1-2, with D perhaps matching TRBD1 (6 bases). Germline V gives CDR1 MNHEY, CDR2 SMNVEV (reference sequence). The V gene lost 5 bases and the J gene lost 6 bases, with 16 bases spanning the gap. The CDR3 has 14 amino acids. CDR3 in amino acids: CASSRYREGDGYTF. CDR3 DNA sequence: TGTGCCAGCAGTCGATACAGGGAGGGAGATGGCTACACCTTC.

The V gene is TRBV19, the J gene TRBJ1-4; D possibly corresponds to TRBD1 (5 bases). CDR1 and CDR2 (germline): LNHDA, SQIVND (reference sequence). The CDR3 covers 14 residues. V gave up 5 bases and J gave up 8 bases, with 15 bases separating them. CDR3 nucleotide sequence: TGTGCCAGTAGTCCGGCAGGGAAGGTCGAAAAACTGTTTTTT. It codes for CASSPAGKVEKLFF.

The chain uses TRBV5-1 and TRBJ1-4; TRBD1 is a possible D gene (5 bases). V shed 4 bases and J shed 5 bases, with 12 bases lying between them. CDR1 is SGHRS and CDR2 is YFSETQ in the germline V gene. This CDR3 contains 14 residues. The CDR3 here is CASSPGQINEKLFF. The DNA for the CDR3 is TGCGCCAGCAGCCCTGGACAAATAAATGAAAAACTGTTTTTT.

This clone was counted only a few times. The gene calls are TRBV29-1 and TRBJ1-4; tentative D call: TRBD1 (5 bases). Germline assignment: CDR1 SQVTM and CDR2 ANQGSEA. The CDR3 has 16 amino acids. Trimming pared 5 bases from V and 0 bases from J, leaving 16 bases between. The CDR3 protein is CSVSAGVVATNEKLFF. CDR3 sequence (DNA): TGCAGCGTTTCTGCGGGGGTGGTGGCAACTAATGAAAAACTGTTTTTT.

This chain connects TRBV5-1 to TRBJ2-3; D uncertain. Trimming removed 0 bases at V and 2 bases at J, with 7 bases between. CDR3 length: 14 residues. Per germline, CDR1 SGHRS and CDR2 YFSETQ. CDR3 protein: CASSLGHFTDTQYF. CDR3 bases: TGCGCCAGCAGCTTGGGGCATTTCACAGATACGCAGTATTTT.

This chain links TRBV12-3 or TRBV12-4 with TRBJ1-2; 7 nucleotides align to TRBD1. V gave up 7 bases and J gave up 8 bases; unmatched junction bases: 10. This CDR3 has 13 amino acids. The DNA of the CDR3 is TGTGCCAGCAACCTTGGGACAGCCTCAGGCTACACCTTC. It translates to CASNLGTASGYTF.

The chain carries TRBV5-5 and TRBJ1-5; TRBD1 matches at 7 bases. This CDR3 has 15 amino acids. Per the germline V gene, CDR1 is SGHKS and CDR2 is YYEKEE (reference sequence). With V trimmed by 3 bases and J by 0 bases, 3 bases remained unmatched. The chain's CDR3 is CASSWGQNSNQPQHF. In nucleotides, the CDR3 is TGTGCCAGCAGCTGGGGACAGAATAGCAATCAGCCCCAGCATTTT.

J is TRBJ2-7 and V is TRBV7-8, with 10 positions matching TRBD2. V shed 4 bases, J shed 2 bases, and the junction held 5 bases outside the gene matches. CDR1 is SGHVS and CDR2 is FQNEAQ in the germline V gene. The length of the CDR3 is 15 residues. DNA for the CDR3: TGTGCCAGCAGCTCCGAGCTAGCGGGGGCCTACGAGCAGTACTTC. This encodes CASSSELAGAYEQYF.

The V and J genes are TRBV4-1 and TRBJ1-2, with D hard to call. The CDR3 contains 14 residues. Germline lookup yields CDR1 MGHRA and CDR2 YSYEKL. Trimming pared 2 bases from V and 2 bases from J, leaving 9 bases between. CDR3 sequence (DNA): TGCGCCAGCAGCCAACTGGGCCAGAACTATGGCTACACCTTC. As protein: CASSQLGQNYGYTF.

CDR3 nucleotides: TGTGCCAGCAGCCCGGGACAGCCAACCACTGAAGCTTTCTTT. Its protein product is CASSPGQPTTEAFF. V and J are TRBV7-3 and TRBJ1-1; 7 positions agree with TRBD1. CDR3 size: 14 residues. Trimming at V came to 5 bases and at J to 4 bases, leaving 7 bases not matched to a gene. In germline, CDR1 is SGHTA, CDR2 FQGTGA.

The J gene is TRBJ1-1, the V gene TRBV5-6, with 12 bases fitting TRBD1. This CDR3 has 17 residues. Germline V lookup: CDR1 SGHDT, CDR2 YYEEEE. V shed 2 bases, J shed 1 base, and the junction held 6 bases outside the gene matches. This CDR3 reads CASSFPGQGASNTEAFF. The CDR3 DNA reads TGTGCCAGCAGCTTCCCGGGACAGGGGGCGTCGAACACTGAAGCTTTCTTT. Full variable domain (rest looked up from reference TRBV5-6 and TRBJ1-1): DAGVTQSPTHLIKTRGQQVTLRCSPKSGHDTVSWYQQALGQGPQFIFQYYEEEERQRGNFPDRFSGHQFPNYSSELNVNALLLGDSALYLCASSFPGQGASNTEAFFGQGTRLTVV.

The chain recombines TRBV10-3 with TRBJ2-3, with D perhaps TRBD2 (5 bases). Trimming removed 0 bases from V and 0 bases from J, with 13 bases in between. The length of the CDR3 is 17 residues. The germline V gene has CDR1 ENHRY and CDR2 SYGVKD. In DNA form, the CDR3 reads TGTGCCATCAGTGAGTCAACTAGTGGGTCTAGCACAGATACGCAGTATTTT. Its translation is CAISESTSGSSTDTQYF.

The chain carries TRBV27 and TRBJ2-7; 9 positions agree with TRBD1. This CDR3 has 13 amino acids. Germline V gives CDR1 MNHEY, CDR2 SMNVEV (reference sequence). J lost 9 bases, V lost 2 bases, and 5 bases had no gene match. CDR3 in amino acids: CASSLRTGDGQYF. DNA of the CDR3: TGTGCCAGCAGTTTAAGGACAGGGGATGGGCAGTACTTC.

V and J are TRBV7-2 and TRBJ2-5, with D possibly being TRBD1 (5 bases). This CDR3 is built from 14 residues. V lost 5 bases and J lost 7, with 17 bases in between. CDR1 and CDR2 (germline): SGHTA, FQGNSA. The CDR3 sequence: CASSRAGQGATQYF. CDR3 nucleotide sequence: TGTGCCAGCAGCCGGGCCGGCCAGGGCGCGACCCAGTACTTC.

This clone was detected a few times. The J gene is TRBJ1-5, the V gene TRBV7-8; D possibly corresponds to TRBD1 (5 bases). V lost 5 bases and J 0 bases, leaving 11 bases between the germline ends. Germline-derived CDR1 and CDR2 are SGHVS and FQNEAQ. The CDR3 consists of 15 residues. This CDR3 is CASSGRDYSNQPQHF. CDR3 nucleotides: TGTGCCAGCAGCGGGAGGGACTATAGCAATCAGCCCCAGCATTTT.

V gene TRBV3-1 (or the pseudogene TRBV3-2) combines with J gene TRBJ2-1, with TRBD1 as a possible D gene (6 bases). This CDR3 is 15 amino acids long. Per the germline V gene, CDR1 is LGHDT and CDR2 is YNNKEL (reference sequence). Between the trimmed V and J ends, which lost 4 bases and 8 bases, there was a span of 18 bases. CDR3: CASSPGTTLRYEQFF. CDR3 nucleotides: TGTGCCAGCAGCCCAGGGACAACCCTCCGGTATGAGCAGTTCTTC.

This clone is a singleton in its sample. The CDR3 sequence is CAWASQGAQPQHF. The CDR3 coding sequence is TGTGCCTGGGCCTCACAGGGGGCCCAGCCCCAGCATTTT. The chain employs TRBV30 and TRBJ1-5; 9 nucleotides agree with TRBD1. Germline V gene sequence: CDR1 GTSNPN, CDR2 SVGIG (reference sequence). This CDR3 is built from 13 residues. Trimming cost V 5 bases and J 7 bases; bases outside gene matches: 6.

This clone was counted a few times. V usage is TRBV10-2 and J usage is TRBJ1-5; 8 nucleotides align to TRBD1. Germline V CDR1 and CDR2: WSHSY, SAAADI. The CDR3 is 17 amino acids. Unmatched junction bases numbered 10, after V lost 2 bases and J lost 4 bases. CDR3 nucleotides: TGCGCCAGCAGTGAGATCCCGACAGGGGAAGATAATCAGCCCCAGCATTTT. Protein sequence: CASSEIPTGEDNQPQHF.